Listed here are 14 T cell receptor beta chains from one sample, sequenced in a study of blood T cell repertoires in COVID-19. Only in-frame clones appear in the TCRdb table, and some are missing; sequencing was by immunoSEQ multiplex PCR. The table lists some 96,000 clones, more than 75% of them singletons. Sequencing input: peripheral blood. Receptors originate from a human donor in a cohort sampled during active COVID-19.

This clone appeared many times. The chain is built from TRBV5-1 and TRBJ1-1; D is uncertain. Trimming pared 0 bases from V and 5 bases from J, leaving 11 bases between. The CDR3 is 14 residues long. The germline V gene encodes CDR1 SGHRS and CDR2 YFSETQ. The DNA for the CDR3 is TGCGCCAGCAGCTTGGCCGGCGGTGGTACTGAAGCTTTCTTT. Amino acids: CASSLAGGGTEAFF.

V gene TRBV11-2 combines with J gene TRBJ1-3; D uncertain. Trimming left V 5 bases short and J 2 bases short, with 13 bases between. The V gene's germline CDR1 is SGHAT and CDR2 FQNNGV. The CDR3 consists of 15 residues. CDR3 residues: CASSPPGKAGNTIYF. Written as DNA, the CDR3 is TGTGCCAGCAGCCCCCCGGGGAAGGCTGGAAACACCATATATTTT.

This chain joins TRBV19 and TRBJ1-2, with 10 nucleotides matching TRBD1. This CDR3 region has 16 residues. Trimming cost V 4 bases and J 5 bases; bases outside gene matches: 10. Germline V lookup: CDR1 LNHDA, CDR2 SQIVND (reference sequence). The CDR3 protein is CASSTRQGAGTYGYTF. CDR3 nucleotide sequence: TGTGCCAGTAGTACCAGACAGGGGGCCGGTACTTATGGCTACACCTTC.

The chain links TRBV6-2 or TRBV6-3 to TRBJ2-1; a possible D gene is TRBD1 (5 bases). The CDR3 consists of 16 residues. Germline lookup yields CDR1 MNHEY and CDR2 SVGEGT. V was shortened by 1 base and J by 6 bases, with 16 bases between the two germline ends. The CDR3 sequence: CASSYFRPEQGNEQFF. CDR3 in DNA: TGTGCCAGCAGTTACTTCCGGCCTGAGCAGGGCAATGAGCAGTTCTTC.

This chain uses TRBV28 with TRBJ2-3; 7 bases match TRBD2. The V gene's germline CDR1 is MDHEN and CDR2 SYDVKM. The CDR3 has 20 amino acids. After removal of 1 base from V and 3 bases from J, the junction contained 19 bases not matched to a gene. The CDR3 sequence is CASSLSAFSGSRGGTDTQYF. CDR3 in DNA: TGTGCCAGCAGTTTATCGGCGTTTAGCGGCTCTAGGGGAGGGACAGATACGCAGTATTTT.

The J gene is TRBJ2-5, the V gene TRBV9; 12 bases map to TRBD2. Per the germline V gene, CDR1 is SGDLS and CDR2 is YYNGEE. Losses at the gene ends were 4 bases for V and 5 bases for J; bases not matched to a gene: 9. The CDR3 is 16 amino acids. CDR3 sequence reads: CASSTASGGARETQYF. The CDR3 DNA sequence: TGTGCCAGCAGCACCGCTAGCGGGGGGGCCCGGGAGACCCAGTACTTC.

This clone was detected once. The chain couples TRBV7-9 to TRBJ1-2; a possible D gene is TRBD1 (5 bases). V was pared by 3 bases and J by 8 bases, with 13 bases between. The CDR3 length is 13 residues. Germline-derived CDR1 and CDR2 are SEHNR and FQNEAQ (reference sequence). CDR3 in DNA: TGTGCCAGCAGCTTTGCAGGGTCTAAGGGCTACACCTTC. It encodes CASSFAGSKGYTF.

J is TRBJ2-5 and V is TRBV6-5; 9 nucleotides agree with TRBD2. The V segment lost 6 bases and the J segment 2 bases; nucleotides outside the gene matches: 7. The V gene's germline CDR1 is MNHEY and CDR2 SVGAGI. The CDR3 has 15 amino acids. The CDR3 DNA is TGTGCCAGCAGCGCCGCGGGGGGGGATCAAGAGACCCAGTACTTC. It codes for CASSAAGGDQETQYF.

This clone was seen a few times. This chain uses TRBV5-4 with TRBJ1-2; TRBD1 matches 9 bases. Germline CDR1 reads SGHNT; CDR2 reads YYREEE (reference sequence). This CDR3 region has 14 residues. V trimming: 2 bases; J trimming: 4 bases; junction bases outside the gene matches: 3. The CDR3 protein is CASSFGTGSYGYTF. CDR3 coding DNA: TGTGCCAGCAGCTTTGGGACAGGGTCCTATGGCTACACCTTC.

This chain uses TRBV19 with TRBJ1-1; D possibly corresponds to TRBD1 (5 bases). Between the trimmed V and J ends, which lost 3 bases and 6 bases, there was a span of 20 bases. The CDR3 sequence is 16 residues long. CDR1 is LNHDA, CDR2 SQIVND, per germline (reference sequence). The DNA for the CDR3 is TGTGCCAGTAGTATTAGGGGATATCTCTCGTCTGCTGAAGCTTTCTTT. Protein: CASSIRGYLSSAEAFF.

The chain joins TRBV27 to TRBJ1-1; perhaps TRBD1 as D (5 bases). Germline V lookup: CDR1 MNHEY, CDR2 SMNVEV (reference sequence). V gave up 6 bases and J gave up 2 bases, with 13 bases separating them. The CDR3 spans 14 residues. The CDR3, as DNA: TGTGCCAGCAGCACGAACAGGCGCAACACTGAAGCTTTCTTT. Amino acid sequence: CASSTNRRNTEAFF.

The chain uses TRBV9 and TRBJ1-2; D remains ambiguous. CDR1 SGDLS and CDR2 YYNGEE come from the germline V gene. Deletions cut 3 bases from V and 0 bases from J, with 12 bases between. CDR3 size: 15 residues. CDR3 region: CASSGDGLTNYGYTF. CDR3 nucleotide sequence: TGTGCCAGCAGCGGCGACGGACTCACTAACTATGGCTACACCTTC.

This clone was seen just once. The chain uses TRBV6-5 and TRBJ1-6; D gene uncertain. V was clipped by 9 bases and J by 0 bases, with 9 bases between them. Germline lookup yields CDR1 MNHEY and CDR2 SVGAGI. The CDR3 sequence is 14 residues long. The CDR3 loop is CASYSSSYNSPLHF. CDR3 DNA sequence: TGTGCCAGTTATTCGAGCTCCTATAATTCACCCCTCCACTTT.

The chain has TRBV7-9 and TRBJ1-1; D unresolved. V lost 2 bases and J lost 0, with 10 bases in between. Germline assignment: CDR1 SEHNR and CDR2 FQNEAQ (reference sequence). This CDR3 has 15 residues. This CDR3 is CASSLQRIMNTEAFF. Here the CDR3 DNA reads TGTGCCAGCAGCTTACAGAGGATCATGAACACTGAAGCTTTCTTT.